Sequencing of this TCR beta chain was carried out in a study of blood T cell repertoires in COVID-19. Sequencing used immunoSEQ multiplex PCR; TCRdb keeps in-frame clones, though not all of them. The table has fewer than 350,000 clones, roughly 85% seen once. The V gene lost 2 bases and the J gene lost 4 bases, with 14 bases spanning the gap. In germline, CDR1 is GTSNPN, CDR2 SVGIG (reference sequence). The CDR3 is 14 amino acids. The chain carries TRBV30 and TRBJ2-5; tentative D call: TRBD1 (6 bases). The sequence came from a human donor in a cohort sampled during active COVID-19. Sequenced: peripheral blood. Here the CDR3 reads CAWSHTGFGETQYF. CDR3 DNA sequence: TGTGCCTGGAGTCATACAGGGTTTGGAGAGACCCAGTACTTC.